The clone carrying this TCR beta chain occurred a few times. Each single cDNA molecule received a unique molecular identifier. MiXCR, applied by TCRdb to the 5' RACE reads, yields one record per CDR3 protein. The sample lists under 60,000 distinct CDR3 sequences, 8% to 8.5% seen once, with approximately 8.8% in the top ten. The data were obtained in a study of early T cells in non-severe SARS-CoV-2 infection. Study details: The study sequenced bulk RNA from unsorted whole blood, with chains unpaired.

The sequence derives from an adult who was a healthcare worker with PCR-confirmed SARS-CoV-2 infection or an uninfected control (not recorded which). The sequencing sample was made of whole blood.

The CDR3: CASSIALTLSYEQYF. The CDR3 DNA sequence: TGTGCCAGTAGTATTGCACTCACTCTCTCCTACGAGCAGTACTTC. The J gene is TRBJ2-7, the V gene TRBV19; D gene uncertain. The CDR3 is 15 residues long. Germline V gene sequence: CDR1 LNHDA, CDR2 SQIVND (reference sequence). Trimming took off 3 bases at V and 0 bases at J, with 12 bases between the two ends.